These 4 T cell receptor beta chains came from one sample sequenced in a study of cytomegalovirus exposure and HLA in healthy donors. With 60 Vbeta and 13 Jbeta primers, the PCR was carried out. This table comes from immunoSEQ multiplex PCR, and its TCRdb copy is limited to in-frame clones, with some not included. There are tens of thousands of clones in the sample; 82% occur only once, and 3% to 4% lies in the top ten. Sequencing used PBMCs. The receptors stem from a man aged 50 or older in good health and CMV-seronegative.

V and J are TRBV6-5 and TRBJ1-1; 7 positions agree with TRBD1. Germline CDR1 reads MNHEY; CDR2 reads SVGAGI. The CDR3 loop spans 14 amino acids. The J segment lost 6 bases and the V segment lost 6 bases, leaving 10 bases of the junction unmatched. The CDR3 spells CASRETGSFAEAFF. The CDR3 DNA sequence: TGTGCCAGCAGAGAGACAGGGTCGTTCGCTGAAGCTTTCTTT.

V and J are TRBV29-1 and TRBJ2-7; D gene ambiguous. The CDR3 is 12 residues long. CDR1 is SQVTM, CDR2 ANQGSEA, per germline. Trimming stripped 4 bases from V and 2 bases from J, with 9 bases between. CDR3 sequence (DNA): TGCAGCGTTGCTGGCGGAACCTACGAGCAGTACTTC. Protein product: CSVAGGTYEQYF.

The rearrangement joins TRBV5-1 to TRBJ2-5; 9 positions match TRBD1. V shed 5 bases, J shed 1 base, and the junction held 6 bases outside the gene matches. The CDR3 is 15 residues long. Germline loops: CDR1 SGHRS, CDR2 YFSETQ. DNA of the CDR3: TGCGCCAGCAGTGCTCCGACAGGGGGCCAAGAGACCCAGTACTTC. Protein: CASSAPTGGQETQYF.

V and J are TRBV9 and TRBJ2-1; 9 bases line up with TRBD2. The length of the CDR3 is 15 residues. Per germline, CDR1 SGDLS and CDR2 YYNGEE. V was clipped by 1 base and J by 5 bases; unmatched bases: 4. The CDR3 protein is CASSVTSGLHNEQFF. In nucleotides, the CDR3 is TGTGCCAGCAGCGTAACTAGCGGGCTCCACAATGAGCAGTTCTTC.